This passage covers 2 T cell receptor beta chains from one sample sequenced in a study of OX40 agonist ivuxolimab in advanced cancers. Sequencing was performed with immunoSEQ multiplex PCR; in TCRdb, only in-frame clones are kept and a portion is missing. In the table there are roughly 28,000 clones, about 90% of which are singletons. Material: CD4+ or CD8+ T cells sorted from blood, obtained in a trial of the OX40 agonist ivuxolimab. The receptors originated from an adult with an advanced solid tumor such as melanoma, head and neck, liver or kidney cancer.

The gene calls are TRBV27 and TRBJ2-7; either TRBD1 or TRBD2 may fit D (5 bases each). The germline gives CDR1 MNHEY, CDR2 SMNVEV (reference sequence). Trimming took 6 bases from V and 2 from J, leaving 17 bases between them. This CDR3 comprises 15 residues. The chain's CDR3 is CASSLSRDQTYEQYF. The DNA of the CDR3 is TGTGCCAGCAGCCTTAGTCGGGACCAAACCTACGAGCAGTACTTC.

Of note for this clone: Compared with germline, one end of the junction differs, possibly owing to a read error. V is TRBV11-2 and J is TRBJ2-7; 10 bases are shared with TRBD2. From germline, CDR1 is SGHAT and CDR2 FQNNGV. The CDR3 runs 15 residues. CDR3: CASSPWTSGSYAQYF. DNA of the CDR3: TGTGCCAGCAGCCCTTGGACTAGCGGATCCTACGCGCAGTACTTC.